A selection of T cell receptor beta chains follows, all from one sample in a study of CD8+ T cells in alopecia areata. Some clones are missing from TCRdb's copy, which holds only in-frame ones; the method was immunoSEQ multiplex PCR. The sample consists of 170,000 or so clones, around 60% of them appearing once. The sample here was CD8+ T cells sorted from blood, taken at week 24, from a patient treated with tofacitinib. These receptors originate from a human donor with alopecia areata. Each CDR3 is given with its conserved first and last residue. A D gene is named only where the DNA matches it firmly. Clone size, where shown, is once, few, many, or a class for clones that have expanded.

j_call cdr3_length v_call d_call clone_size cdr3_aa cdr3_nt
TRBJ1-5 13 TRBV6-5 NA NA CASSLGLNQPQHF TGTGCCAGCAGTCTAGGACTCAATCAGCCCCAGCATTTT
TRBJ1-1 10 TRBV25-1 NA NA CASRDTEAFF TGTGCCAGCAGGGACACTGAAGCTTTCTTT
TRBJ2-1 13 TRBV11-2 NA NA CASSRNRDGEQFF TGTGCCAGCAGCCGAAACAGGGACGGTGAGCAGTTCTTC
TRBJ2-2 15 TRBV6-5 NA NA CASSYSSGPTGELFF TGTGCCAGCAGTTACTCGTCAGGGCCCACCGGGGAGCTGTTTTTT
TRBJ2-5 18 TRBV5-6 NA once CASSGTPGGTSLQETQYF TGTGCCAGCAGCGGGACCCCCGGAGGGACATCCTTACAAGAGACCCAGTACTTC
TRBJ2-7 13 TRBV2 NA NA CASSKWAPTEQYF TGTGCCAGCAGTAAGTGGGCCCCTACCGAGCAGTACTTC
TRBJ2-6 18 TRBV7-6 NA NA CASSLLATTPSGANVLTF TGTGCCAGCAGCTTATTAGCGACAACACCTTCTGGGGCCAACGTCCTGACTTTC
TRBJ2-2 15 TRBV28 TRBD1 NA CASSFGTVNTGELFF TGTGCCAGCAGTTTTGGGACAGTGAACACCGGGGAGCTGTTTTTT
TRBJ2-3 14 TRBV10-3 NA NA CAISEVAVTDTQYF TGTGCCATCAGTGAGGTTGCTGTCACAGATACGCAGTATTTT
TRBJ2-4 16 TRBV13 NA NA CASSFRAEIAKNIQYF TGTGCCAGCAGCTTCCGGGCCGAAATAGCCAAAAACATTCAGTACTTC
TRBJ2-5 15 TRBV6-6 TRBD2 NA CATRFQRGDQETQYF TGTGCCACCAGATTTCAGCGGGGGGATCAAGAGACCCAGTACTTC
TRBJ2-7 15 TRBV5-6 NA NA CASSLFGETSYEQYF TGTGCCAGCAGCTTGTTTGGGGAAACTTCCTACGAGCAGTACTTC
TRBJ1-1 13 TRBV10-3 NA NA CAIGEGLNTEAFF TGTGCCATCGGGGAAGGCTTAAACACTGAAGCTTTCTTT
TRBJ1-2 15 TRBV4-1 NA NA CASSQDRGLVYGYTF TGCGCCAGCAGCCAAGATAGGGGGTTGGTATATGGCTACACCTTC
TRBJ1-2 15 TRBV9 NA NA CASSPVGPANYGYTF TGTGCCAGCAGCCCCGTGGGTCCAGCTAACTATGGCTACACCTTC
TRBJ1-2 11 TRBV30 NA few CAWNTGTGYTF TGTGCCTGGAATACCGGCACTGGCTACACCTTC
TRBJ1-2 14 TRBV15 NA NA CATSTSGLAYGYTF TGTGCCACCAGCACCAGCGGGTTAGCATATGGCTACACCTTC
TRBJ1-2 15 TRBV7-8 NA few CASSPGAVGAGGYTF TGTGCCAGCAGCCCCGGGGCCGTGGGGGCCGGAGGCTACACCTTC
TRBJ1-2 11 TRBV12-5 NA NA CASGNRDGYTF TGTGCTAGTGGCAACAGGGATGGCTACACCTTC
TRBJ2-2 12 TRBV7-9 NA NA CASSWGRGELFF TGTGCCAGCAGTTGGGGTCGCGGGGAGCTGTTTTTT
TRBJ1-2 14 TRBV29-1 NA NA CSVAPNTYLDGYTF TGCAGCGTTGCGCCCAATACCTACTTAGATGGCTACACCTTC
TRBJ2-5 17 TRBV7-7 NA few CASSSLPLGGTRETQYF TGTGCTAGCAGCTCCCTCCCGTTGGGGGGAACAAGAGAGACCCAGTACTTC
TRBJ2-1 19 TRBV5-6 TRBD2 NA CASSLSFGVAGVSYNEQFF TGTGCCAGCAGCTTGAGTTTCGGGGTAGCGGGGGTATCCTACAATGAGCAGTTCTTC
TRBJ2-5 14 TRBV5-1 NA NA CASSLSRRQETQYF TGCGCCAGCAGCTTGTCTAGACGGCAAGAGACCCAGTACTTC
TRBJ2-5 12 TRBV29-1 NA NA CSVVAVQETQYF TGCAGCGTTGTCGCTGTCCAAGAGACCCAGTACTTC
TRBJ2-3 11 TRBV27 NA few CASSSTDTQYF TGTGCCAGCAGTTCCACAGATACGCAGTATTTT
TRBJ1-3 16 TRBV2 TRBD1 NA CASRGPTGATGNTIYF TGTGCCAGCAGGGGTCCGACAGGGGCAACTGGAAACACCATATATTTT
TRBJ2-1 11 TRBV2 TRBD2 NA CASPGGNEQFF TGTGCCAGCCCGGGGGGCAATGAGCAGTTCTTC
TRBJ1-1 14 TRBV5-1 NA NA CASSLEVRNTEAFF TGCGCCAGCAGCTTGGAGGTCCGGAACACTGAAGCTTTCTTT
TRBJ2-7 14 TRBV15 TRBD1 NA CATSLRTGVNEQYF TGTGCCACCAGCTTACGGACAGGGGTGAACGAGCAGTACTTC
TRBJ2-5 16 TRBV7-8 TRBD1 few CASSPYDRGDQETQYF TGTGCCAGCAGCCCGTACGACAGGGGTGATCAAGAGACCCAGTACTTC
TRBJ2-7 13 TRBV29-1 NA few CSVETETPYEQYF TGCAGCGTAGAGACAGAAACGCCTTACGAGCAGTACTTC